This T cell receptor beta chain emerged from a study of blood T cell repertoires in COVID-19 (dated by TCRdb to the early 2020s). About the study as a whole: Samples covering the acute and convalescent phases of COVID-19 were provided by collaborators in the United States, Italy and Spain. The repertoires were released in a freely available public database meant as a resource for research on the immune response to SARS-CoV-2. The samples were drawn from the first 160 participants of the ongoing ImmuneRACE study and from over 950 subjects provided by 6 global collaborators. A de-identified subject ID, COVID-19 status, age in years and sex were almost always included in the sample metadata. Deeply sampled blood TCRbeta repertoires from subjects exposed to, actively infected with, or recovered from COVID-19 were included in the dataset. Where HLA class I and class II types were available, the types were taken from metadata supplied by the sample provider, not from assay-based typing. The material from the prospective study consisted of cDNA or gDNA derived from T cells, B-cell-depleted T cells, or PBMCs. Study-level results and caveats: How much clinical and demographic metadata was included differed by source and by participant, and the metadata was provided uncurated.

The germline V gene (reference sequence) supplies CDR1 GTSNPN and CDR2 SVGIG. Spanning cysteine to phenylalanine, the CDR3 consists of 12 amino acids. Solely the CDR3 DNA is kept, with 36 bases framed from the first base. Trimming removed 5 bases from V and 8 bases from J; the gene matches leave 4 bases unexplained. TCRbeta CDR3 regions were amplified from genomic DNA by means of the immunoSEQ Assay, a bias-controlled multiplex PCR. In the source study's methods: Nucleated cell counts per sample were estimated from amplification of reference gene primers within the assay. To quantify the absolute abundance of each unique TCRbeta CDR3 rearrangement, sequence reads were collapsed and filtered. For each sample, productive Simpson clonality was calculated by taking the square root of Simpson's diversity index across productive rearrangements. In TCRdb, the immuneACCESS table is reduced to in-frame sequences with V and J assigned. These tables do not hold every clone; where another copy was compared, an unresolved V gene accounts for under half, and the others remain unexplained. The D gene and trimming were derived from the DNA, and the V and J assignments and clone size from that table. Within this sample are 210,000 or so clones, with about nine tenths of them counted one time only. 4% to 5.5% of the sample goes to the ten largest clones.

This clone occurred a few times. What this receptor recognizes is not known. No much larger clonotype is one base removed from it; base qualities were not supplied. The collaborating institutions used their own protocols to collect whole blood in K2EDTA tubes. For TCRbeta analysis, collaborators shipped samples in one of three forms: frozen whole blood, isolated PBMCs, or DNA extracted from either of those sample types. This clonotype was obtained from a woman aged 40 to 55 with acute or convalescent COVID-19. The specimen was peripheral blood. The rearranged segments are TRBV30 and TRBJ1-4, with 8 bases aligning to TRBD1. The CDR3 in this case is CAWGTGGEKLFF. The nucleotides read TGTGCCTGGGGGACAGGTGGAGAAAAACTGTTTTTT.